This TCR beta chain is from a study of neoadjuvant nivolumab and ipilimumab in lung cancer. CDR3 length: 14 residues. V shed 1 base and J shed 6 bases, with 11 bases lying between them. In germline, CDR1 is SGDLS, CDR2 YYNGEE. The table came from immunoSEQ multiplex PCR; TCRdb's copy has only in-frame clones and leaves some out. Among about 20,000 clones listed, 65% to 85% were seen once. A word on this clone: Its antigen is not known.

Regarding the study as a whole: From pretherapy to surgery, tumor richness and clonality rose with dual therapy. Compared with tumor-adjacent uninvolved lung, resected tumors showed greater richness and clonality. Pretherapy blood TCR richness correlated positively with resected tumor richness.

This receptor was taken from an adult with non-small cell lung cancer. The material sequenced was tumor tissue, taken after neoadjuvant nivolumab, alone or with ipilimumab, at or shortly before surgery. The chain combines TRBV9 with TRBJ2-1; tentative D call: TRBD2 (5 bases). The CDR3 is CASSVQLAGNEQFF. CDR3 in DNA: TGTGCCAGCAGCGTACAGCTAGCTGGCAATGAGCAGTTCTTC.